The clone carrying this T cell receptor beta chain was observed a few times. The entry originates in a study of blood T cells in healthy people across ages. Then a second PCR, running roughly 7 to 11 cycles, was carried out with a sample-barcoded 5' primer and a J-beta primer mix. Each CDR3 protein gets one entry after TCRdb re-called the 5' RACE reads with MiXCR. The table shows 700,000 or so distinct CDR3 sequences, with 40% to 45% occurring only once. Germline V gene lookup returns CDR1 KGHDR and CDR2 SFDVKD. Trimming removed 5 bases from V and 2 bases from J; junction bases left unmatched: 8. This CDR3 spans 17 amino acids.

The chain links TRBV24-1 to TRBJ2-2; TRBD1 agrees at 9 bases. Sequences were obtained from blood. The clonotype originates from a man at least 80 years old in good health. The CDR3 is CATSGSGTGRNTGELFF. In DNA form, the CDR3 reads TGTGCCACCAGTGGCAGTGGGACAGGGAGAAACACCGGGGAGCTGTTTTTT.